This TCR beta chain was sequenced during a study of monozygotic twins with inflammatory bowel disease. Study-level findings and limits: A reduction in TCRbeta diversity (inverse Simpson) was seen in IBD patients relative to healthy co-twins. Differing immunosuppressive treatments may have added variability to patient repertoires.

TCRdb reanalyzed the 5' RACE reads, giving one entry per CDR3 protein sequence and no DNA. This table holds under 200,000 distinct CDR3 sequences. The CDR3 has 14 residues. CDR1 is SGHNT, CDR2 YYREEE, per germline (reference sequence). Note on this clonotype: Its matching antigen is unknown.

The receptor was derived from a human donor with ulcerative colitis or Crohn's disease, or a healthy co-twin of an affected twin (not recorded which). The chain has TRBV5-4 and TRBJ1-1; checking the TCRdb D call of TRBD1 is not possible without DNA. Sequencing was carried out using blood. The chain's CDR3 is CASSSGTGWTEAFF. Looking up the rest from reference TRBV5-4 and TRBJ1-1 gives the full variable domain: ETGVTQSPTHLIKTRGQQVTLRCSSQSGHNTVSWYQQALGQGPQFIFQYYREEENGRGNFPPRFSGLQFPNYSSELNVNALELDDSALYLCASSSGTGWTEAFFGQGTRLTVV.